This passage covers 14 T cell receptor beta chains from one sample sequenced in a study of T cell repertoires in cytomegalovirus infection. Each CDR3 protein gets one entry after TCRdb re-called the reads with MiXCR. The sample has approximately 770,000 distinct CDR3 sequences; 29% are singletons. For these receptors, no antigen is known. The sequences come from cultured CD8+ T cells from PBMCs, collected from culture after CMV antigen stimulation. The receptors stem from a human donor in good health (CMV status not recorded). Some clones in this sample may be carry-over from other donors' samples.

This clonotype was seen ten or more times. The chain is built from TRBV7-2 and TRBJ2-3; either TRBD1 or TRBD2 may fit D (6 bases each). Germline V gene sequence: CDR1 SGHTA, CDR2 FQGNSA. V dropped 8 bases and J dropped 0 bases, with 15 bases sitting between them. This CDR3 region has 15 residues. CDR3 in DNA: TGTGCCAGCGCCTCCTCGGGGGCCAGCACAGATACGCAGTATTTT. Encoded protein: CASASSGASTDTQYF.

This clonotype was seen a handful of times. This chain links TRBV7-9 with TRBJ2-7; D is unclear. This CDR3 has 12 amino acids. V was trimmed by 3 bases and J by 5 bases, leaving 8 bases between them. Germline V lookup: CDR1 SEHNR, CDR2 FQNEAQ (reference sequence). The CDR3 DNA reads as TGTGCCAGCAGCTTTGGATTGGACGAGCAGTACGTC. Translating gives CASSFGLDEQYV.

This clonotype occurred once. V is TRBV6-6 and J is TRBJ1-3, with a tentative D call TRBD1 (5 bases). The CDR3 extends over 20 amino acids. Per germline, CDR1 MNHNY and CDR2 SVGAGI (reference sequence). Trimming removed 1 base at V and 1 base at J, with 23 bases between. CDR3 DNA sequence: TGTGCCAGCAGTTACTACCTAAGGGGCCCGCAATTCCTTTCTGGAAACACCATATATTTT. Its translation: CASSYYLRGPQFLSGNTIYF.

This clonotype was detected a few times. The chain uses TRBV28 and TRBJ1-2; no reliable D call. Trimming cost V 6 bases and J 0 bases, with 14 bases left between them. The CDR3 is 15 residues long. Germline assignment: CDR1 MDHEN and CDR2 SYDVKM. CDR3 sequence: CASSLPKWANYGYTF. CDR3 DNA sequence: TGTGCCAGCAGCCTACCTAAGTGGGCTAACTATGGCTACACCTTC.

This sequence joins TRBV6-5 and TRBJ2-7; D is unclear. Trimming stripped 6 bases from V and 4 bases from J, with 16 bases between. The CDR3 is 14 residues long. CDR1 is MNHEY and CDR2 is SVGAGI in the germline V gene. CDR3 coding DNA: TGTGCCAGCAGCGTTTACAGTGGGATTTACGAGCAGTACTTC. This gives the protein CASSVYSGIYEQYF.

The CDR3 coding sequence is TGTGCCACCGGCCGGGGAGGCTCCTACAATGAGCAGTTCTTC. Its translation: CATGRGGSYNEQFF. This chain connects TRBV15 to TRBJ2-1, with D maybe TRBD2 (6 bases). CDR1 is LNHNV, CDR2 YYDKDF, per germline (reference sequence). The CDR3 contains 14 residues. The V and J ends lost 8 bases and 0 bases respectively, with 11 bases between them.

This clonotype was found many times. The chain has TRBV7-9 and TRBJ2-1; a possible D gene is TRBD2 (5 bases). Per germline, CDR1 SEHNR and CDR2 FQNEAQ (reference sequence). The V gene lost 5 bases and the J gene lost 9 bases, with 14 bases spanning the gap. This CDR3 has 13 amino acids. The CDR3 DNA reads TGTGCCAGCAGCCTACCCGCGGGCCTTGAGCAGTTCTTC. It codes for CASSLPAGLEQFF. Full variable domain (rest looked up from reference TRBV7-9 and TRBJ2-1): DTGVSQNPRHKITKRGQNVTFRCDPISEHNRLYWYRQTLGQGPEFLTYFQNEAQLEKSRLLSDRFSAERPKGSFSTLEIQRTEQGDSAMYLCASSLPAGLEQFFGPGTRLTVL.

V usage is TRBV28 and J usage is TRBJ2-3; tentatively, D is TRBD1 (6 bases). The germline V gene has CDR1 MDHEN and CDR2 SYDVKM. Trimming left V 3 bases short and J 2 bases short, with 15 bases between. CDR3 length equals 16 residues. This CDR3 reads CASSLINRGTTDTQYF. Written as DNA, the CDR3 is TGTGCCAGCAGTTTGATAAATAGGGGGACCACAGATACGCAGTATTTT.

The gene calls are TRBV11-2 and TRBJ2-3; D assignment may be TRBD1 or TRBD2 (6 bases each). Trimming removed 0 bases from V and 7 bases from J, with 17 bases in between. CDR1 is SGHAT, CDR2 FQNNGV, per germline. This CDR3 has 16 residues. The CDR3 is CASSLELVGGSNTQYF. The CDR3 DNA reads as TGTGCCAGCAGCTTAGAACTAGTGGGGGGCAGCAATACGCAGTATTTT.

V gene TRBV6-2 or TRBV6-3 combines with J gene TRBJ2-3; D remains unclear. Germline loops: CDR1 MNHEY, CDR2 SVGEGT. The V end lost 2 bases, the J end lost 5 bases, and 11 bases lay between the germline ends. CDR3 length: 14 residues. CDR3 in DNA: TGTGCCAGCAGTTACACGCTGGGCGTAGATACGCAGTATTTT. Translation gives CASSYTLGVDTQYF.

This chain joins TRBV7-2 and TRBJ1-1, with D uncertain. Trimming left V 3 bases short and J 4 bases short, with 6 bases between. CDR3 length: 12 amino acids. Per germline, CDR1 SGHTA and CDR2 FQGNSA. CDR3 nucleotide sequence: TGTGCCAGCAGCTTTCAGGTCACTGAAGCTTTCTTT. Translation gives CASSFQVTEAFF.

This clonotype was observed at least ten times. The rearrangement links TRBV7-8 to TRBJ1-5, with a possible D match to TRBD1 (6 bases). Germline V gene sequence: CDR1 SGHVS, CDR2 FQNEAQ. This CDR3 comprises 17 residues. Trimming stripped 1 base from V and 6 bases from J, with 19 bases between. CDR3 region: CASSLVKKGGLSQPQHF. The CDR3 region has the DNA TGTGCCAGCAGCTTAGTTAAGAAGGGGGGCTTGAGTCAGCCCCAGCATTTT.

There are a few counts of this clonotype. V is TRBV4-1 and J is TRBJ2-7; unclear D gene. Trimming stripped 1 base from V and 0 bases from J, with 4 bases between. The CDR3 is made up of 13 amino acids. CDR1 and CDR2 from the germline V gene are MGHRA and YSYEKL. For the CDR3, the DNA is TGCGCCAGCAGCCAAGGGGTCTCCTACGAGCAGTACGTC. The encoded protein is CASSQGVSYEQYV.

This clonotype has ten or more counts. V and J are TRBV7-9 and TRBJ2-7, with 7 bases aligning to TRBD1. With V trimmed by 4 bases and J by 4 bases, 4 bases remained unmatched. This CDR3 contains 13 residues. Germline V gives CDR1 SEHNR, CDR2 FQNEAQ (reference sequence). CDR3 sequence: CASSSGTDYEQYF. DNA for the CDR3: TGTGCCAGCAGCTCCGGGACAGATTACGAGCAGTACTTC.